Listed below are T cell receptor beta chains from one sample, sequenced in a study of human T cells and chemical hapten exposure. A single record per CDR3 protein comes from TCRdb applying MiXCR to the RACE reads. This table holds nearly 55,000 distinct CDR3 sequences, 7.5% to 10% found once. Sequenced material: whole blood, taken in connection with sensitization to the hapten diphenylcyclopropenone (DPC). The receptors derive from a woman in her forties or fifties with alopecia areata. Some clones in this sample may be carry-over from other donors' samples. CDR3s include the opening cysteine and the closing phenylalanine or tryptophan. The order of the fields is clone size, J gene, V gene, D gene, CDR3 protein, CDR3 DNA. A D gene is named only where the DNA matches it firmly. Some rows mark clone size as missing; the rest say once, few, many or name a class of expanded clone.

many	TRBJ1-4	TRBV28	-	CASSWRNEKLFF	TGTGCCAGCAGCTGGCGGAATGAAAAACTGTTTTTT
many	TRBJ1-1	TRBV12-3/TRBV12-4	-	CASRQIMNTEAFF	TGTGCCAGCAGGCAGATTATGAACACTGAAGCTTTCTTT
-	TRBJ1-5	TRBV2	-	CASTLDVGNQPQHF	TGTGCCAGCACCCTTGACGTAGGCAATCAGCCCCAGCATTTT
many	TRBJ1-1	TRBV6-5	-	CASRAGNTEAFF	TGTGCCAGCAGGGCAGGAAACACTGAAGCTTTCTTT
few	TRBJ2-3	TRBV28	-	CASSRSGNLRDTQYF	TGTGCCAGCAGTCGCTCCGGGAACCTGCGAGATACGCAGTATTTT
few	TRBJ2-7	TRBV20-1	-	CSVLGPSSHHEQYF	TGCAGTGTTCTGGGCCCTAGTTCTCACCACGAGCAGTACTTC
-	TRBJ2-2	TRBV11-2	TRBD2	CASSPGGLVTGELFF	TGTGCCAGCAGTCCGGGGGGACTCGTCACCGGGGAGCTGTTTTTT
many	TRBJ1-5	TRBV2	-	CASSVKGQPQHF	TGTGCCAGCAGTGTGAAGGGGCAGCCCCAGCATTTT
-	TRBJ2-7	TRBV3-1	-	CASSHNSRIYEQYF	TGTGCCAGCAGCCATAACTCTAGGATCTACGAGCAGTACTTC
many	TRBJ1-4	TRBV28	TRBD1	CASSFPFRGRRNEKLFF	TGTGCCAGCAGTTTTCCTTTCAGGGGGAGGCGTAATGAAAAACTGTTTTTT
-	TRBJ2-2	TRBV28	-	CASSFSTGELFF	TGTGCCAGCAGTTTTTCCACCGGGGAGCTGTTTTTT
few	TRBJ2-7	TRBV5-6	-	CASRRRLLTESYEQYF	TGTGCCAGCAGGAGACGATTATTGACAGAATCCTACGAGCAGTACTTC
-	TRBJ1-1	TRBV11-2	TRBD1	CASSFRDSSIAFF	TGTGCCAGCAGCTTCCGGGACAGCTCAATAGCTTTCTTT
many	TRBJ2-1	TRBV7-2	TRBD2	CASSLEGTRVDEQFF	TGTGCCAGCAGCTTAGAAGGGACTAGAGTCGATGAGCAGTTCTTC
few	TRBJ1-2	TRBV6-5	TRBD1	CASYRQGGSGYTF	TGTGCCAGCTATCGACAGGGCGGATCTGGCTACACCTTC
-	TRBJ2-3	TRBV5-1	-	CASSLDPGTTDTQYF	TGCGCCAGCAGCTTGGATCCGGGTACCACAGATACGCAGTATTTT
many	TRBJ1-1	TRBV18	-	CASSPKTGEAFF	TGTGCCAGCTCACCTAAAACCGGTGAAGCTTTCTTT
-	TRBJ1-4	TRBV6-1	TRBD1	CASSSLPWDRGEKLFF	TGTGCCAGCTCATCGTTGCCGTGGGACAGGGGTGAAAAACTGTTTTTT
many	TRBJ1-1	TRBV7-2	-	CASSKDRRTEAFF	TGTGCCAGCAGCAAAGACAGGAGGACTGAAGCTTTCTTT
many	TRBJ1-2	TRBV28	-	CASSFLWGQENGYTF	TGTGCCAGCAGTTTTTTGTGGGGGCAGGAGAATGGCTACACCTTC
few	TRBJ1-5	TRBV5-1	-	CASSLGTQNQPQHF	TGCGCCAGCAGCTTAGGGACACAGAATCAGCCCCAGCATTTT
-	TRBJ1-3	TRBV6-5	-	CASNPKGFSGNTIYF	TGTGCCAGCAATCCTAAGGGGTTCTCTGGAAACACCATATATTTT
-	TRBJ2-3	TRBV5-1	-	CASSGRVTDTQYF	TGCGCCAGCTCGGGGCGCGTCACAGATACGCAGTATTTT
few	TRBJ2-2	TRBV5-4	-	CASSLASLVTGELFF	TGTGCCAGCAGCTTGGCGAGTCTAGTCACCGGGGAGCTGTTTTTT
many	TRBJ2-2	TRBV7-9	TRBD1	CASSLDRGRTGELFF	TGTGCCAGCAGCTTGGACAGGGGACGCACCGGGGAGCTGTTTTTT
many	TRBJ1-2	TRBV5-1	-	CASSLALSSRGYGYTF	TGCGCCAGCAGCTTGGCCCTATCATCAAGGGGCTATGGCTACACCTTC
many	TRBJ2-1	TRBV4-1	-	CASSQDRGPPYNEQFF	TGCGCCAGCAGCCAAGATCGGGGGCCCCCCTACAATGAGCAGTTCTTC
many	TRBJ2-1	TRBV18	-	CASSPRSVSYNEQFF	TGTGCCAGCTCACCACGGAGCGTCTCCTACAATGAGCAGTTCTTC
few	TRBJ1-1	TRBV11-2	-	CASSSTRIQGLTNTEAFF	TGTGCCAGCAGCTCAACTAGAATACAGGGCCTCACGAACACTGAAGCTTTCTTT
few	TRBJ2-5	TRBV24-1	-	CATSEPGRGFQETQYF	TGTGCCACCAGTGAACCCGGACGGGGATTCCAAGAGACCCAGTACTTC
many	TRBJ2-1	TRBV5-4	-	CASSPPSAYNEQFF	TGTGCCAGCAGCCCGCCCAGCGCCTACAATGAGCAGTTCTTC
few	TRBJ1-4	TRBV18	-	CASSTRRDLNEKLFF	TGTGCCAGCTCAACCCGACGGGACCTTAATGAAAAACTGTTTTTT
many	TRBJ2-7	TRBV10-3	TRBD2	CAISPGTSSYEQYF	TGTGCCATCAGTCCCGGGACTAGCAGTTACGAGCAGTACTTC
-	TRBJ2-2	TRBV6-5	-	CASSYGSAGESTGELFF	TGTGCCAGCAGTTACGGGTCCGCAGGGGAATCCACCGGGGAGCTGTTTTTT
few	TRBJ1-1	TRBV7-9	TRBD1	CASSFTGANSEAFF	TGTGCCAGCAGCTTCACAGGGGCAAACTCGGAAGCTTTCTTT
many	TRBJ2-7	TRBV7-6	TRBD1	CASSLEDRGTYEQYF	TGTGCCAGCAGCTTAGAGGACAGGGGGACCTACGAGCAGTACTTC
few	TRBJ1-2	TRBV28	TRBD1	CATWGQIDYGYTF	TGTGCCACCTGGGGACAGATCGACTATGGCTACACCTTC
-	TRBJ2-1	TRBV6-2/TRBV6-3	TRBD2	CASSYSTSGGANEQFF	TGTGCCAGCAGTTACTCCACTAGCGGGGGGGCCAATGAGCAGTTCTTC
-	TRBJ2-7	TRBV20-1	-	CSADGLSSYEQYF	TGCAGTGCTGACGGGCTGAGCTCCTACGAGCAGTACTTC
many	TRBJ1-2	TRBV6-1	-	CASNPTGYVYGYTF	TGTGCCAGCAACCCGACAGGATACGTCTATGGCTACACCTTC
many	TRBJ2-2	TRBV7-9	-	CASSTYRATGELFF	TGTGCCAGCAGCACATACAGGGCCACCGGGGAGCTGTTTTTT
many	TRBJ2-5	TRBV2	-	CASSAMRSQETQYF	TGTGCCAGCAGTGCAATGAGGTCTCAGGAGACCCAGTACTTC
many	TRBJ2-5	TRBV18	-	CASSFQETQYF	TGTGCCAGCAGTTTCCAAGAGACCCAGTACTTC
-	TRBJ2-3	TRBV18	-	CASSTGQNTDTQYF	TGTGCCAGCTCAACCGGACAGAATACAGATACGCAGTATTTT
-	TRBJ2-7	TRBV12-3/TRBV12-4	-	CASRPDSYEQYF	TGTGCCAGCAGACCCGACAGCTACGAGCAGTACTTC
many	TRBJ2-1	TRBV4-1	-	CASSHPWAYNEQFF	TGCGCCAGCAGCCATCCCTGGGCATACAATGAGCAGTTCTTC
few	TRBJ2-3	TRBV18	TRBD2	CASSRGLAGADTQYF	TGTGCCAGCTCACGGGGACTAGCGGGAGCAGATACGCAGTATTTT
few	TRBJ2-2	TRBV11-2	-	CASSFSWTSNTGELFF	TGTGCCAGCAGCTTTTCTTGGACTTCGAACACCGGGGAGCTGTTTTTT
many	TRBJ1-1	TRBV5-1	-	CASSPDFSMNTEAFF	TGCGCCAGCAGCCCGGACTTCAGCATGAACACTGAAGCTTTCTTT
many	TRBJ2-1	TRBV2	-	CASLEGSSYNEQFF	TGTGCCAGCCTCGAGGGGAGCTCCTACAATGAGCAGTTCTTC
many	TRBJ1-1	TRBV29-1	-	CSVPPRGVTEAFF	TGCAGCGTTCCTCCAAGGGGGGTCACTGAAGCTTTCTTT
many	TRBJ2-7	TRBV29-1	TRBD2	CSVREDQTYEQYF	TGCAGCGTTCGGGAGGACCAAACCTACGAGCAGTACTTC
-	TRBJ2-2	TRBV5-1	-	CASSAQGRELFF	TGCGCCAGCAGCGCCCAGGGCCGGGAGCTGTTTTTT
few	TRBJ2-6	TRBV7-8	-	CASRRFSGANVLTF	TGTGCCAGCAGACGGTTCTCTGGGGCCAACGTCCTGACTTTC
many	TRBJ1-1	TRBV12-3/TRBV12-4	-	CASSGRGAQATEAFF	TGTGCCAGCAGCGGGCGGGGAGCCCAGGCCACTGAAGCTTTCTTT